The clone carrying this TCR beta chain showed up many times. The antigen is not known. V gave up 0 bases and J gave up 6 bases, with 17 bases separating them. In germline, CDR1 is LGHNA, CDR2 YSLEER. There are 16 residues in the CDR3. TCRdb recomputed calls from the 5' RACE reads with MiXCR, one row per CDR3 protein. The sample contains 550,000 to 600,000 distinct CDR3 sequences, 17% of which appear only once. The entry originates in a study of T-cell memory formation after mild COVID-19. The overall study: For the most part, TCR clusters were specific to one donor. Study-level findings and limits: Specificity for SARS-CoV-2 was not confirmed among the second-wave clones peaking on day 37. Clones that contracted clustered mainly in CM and EM if CD4+ and in EMRA if CD8+.

The chain couples TRBV4-3 to TRBJ1-1; a weak D match, TRBD1 (6 bases). The sequence was obtained from an adult woman who had mild COVID-19 (a few samples of this study predate the infection). Cell type and time point are not known. Material: PBMCs or a T cell subset sorted from them (not recorded which). The CDR3 DNA sequence: TGCGCCAGCAGCCAAGAACGGGGGTTGGGGGGCGCTGAAGCTTTCTTT. This codes for CASSQERGLGGAEAFF.